This entry features one TCR beta chain sequence. CDR3 length: 18 amino acids. Trimming at V came to 1 base and at J to 4 bases, leaving 9 bases not matched to a gene. CDR1 is SGHTA and CDR2 is FQGNSA in the germline V gene. These data come from a study of blood T cell repertoires in COVID-19. Overall study: Acute and convalescent COVID-19 specimens originated in the United States, Italy and Spain. PBMCs, B-cell-depleted T cells, or T cells provided the cDNA or gDNA that made up the material.

Seattle patients were enrolled while actively infected and followed longitudinally. Per the study methods: Nucleated cell counts were estimated from reference gene primer amplification. Profiled with immunoSEQ multiplex PCR; TCRdb holds only in-frame clones, not every one. V and J calls and clone size are as listed in that table; D and trimming were resolved from the DNA. The profile shows 400,000 to 450,000 clones, about 91% of them singletons. The clonotype comes from a woman aged 50 to 60 with COVID-19, enrolled during active disease. The chain couples TRBV7-2 to TRBJ2-2, with 10 bases fitting TRBD2. Material: peripheral blood. The CDR3 loop reads CASSLEVKTSGFTGELFF. CDR3 DNA sequence: TGTGCCAGCAGCTTAGAAGTGAAGACTAGCGGGTTCACCGGGGAGCTGTTTTTT. Full variable domain (rest looked up from reference TRBV7-2 and TRBJ2-2): GAGVSQSPSNKVTEKGKDVELRCDPISGHTALYWYRQSLGQGLEFLIYFQGNSAPDKSGLPSDRFSAERTGGSVSTLTIQRTQQEDSAVYLCASSLEVKTSGFTGELFFGEGSRLTVL.